The 7 T cell receptor beta chains given below trace back to one sample, sequenced in a study of blood T cell repertoires in COVID-19. Sequencing used immunoSEQ multiplex PCR; TCRdb keeps in-frame clones, though not all of them. The sample has 200,000 to 300,000 clones, roughly 84% seen once; the top ten hold more than 1.5%. Source material: peripheral blood. Every receptor here comes from a woman in her thirties or forties who had recovered from COVID-19.

The chain carries TRBV2 and TRBJ1-4; tentatively, D is TRBD1 (5 bases). V dropped 6 bases and J dropped 8 bases, with 16 bases sitting between them. The CDR3 is made up of 14 amino acids. Germline-derived CDR1 and CDR2 are SNHLY and FYNNEI. Here the CDR3 DNA reads TGTGCCAGCAGAGCCACCGGGACTGAGGAAAAACTGTTTTTT. This codes for CASRATGTEEKLFF.

In DNA, the CDR3 is TGTGCCAGCAACTTTGCAACTAATGAAAAACTGTTTTTT. Protein product: CASNFATNEKLFF. V and J are TRBV2 and TRBJ1-4; unclear D gene. The V and J ends lost 7 bases and 0 bases respectively, with 6 bases between them. The CDR3 contains 13 residues. Germline loops: CDR1 SNHLY, CDR2 FYNNEI.

V is TRBV15 and J is TRBJ1-5; 12 bases are a match to TRBD1. Germline values: CDR1 LNHNV, CDR2 YYDKDF (reference sequence). V shed 1 base and J 5 bases; nucleotides not matched to a gene: 12. The CDR3 is 19 residues long. The CDR3 DNA is TGTGCCACCAGCAGAGCGGGGACAGGGGGCCCAGGTTTGGATCAGCCCCAGCATTTT. This encodes CATSRAGTGGPGLDQPQHF.

The V call is TRBV3-1 (or the pseudogene TRBV3-2), the J call TRBJ2-5, with 9 positions matching TRBD2. Germline CDR1 reads LGHDT; CDR2 reads YNNKEL (reference sequence). The trim removed 1 base at V and 5 bases at J, leaving 5 bases unmatched. CDR3 length equals 15 residues. DNA of the CDR3: TGTGCCAGCAGCCAAGCTAGCGGGGTCGGTGAGACCCAGTACTTC. It specifies CASSQASGVGETQYF.

This clone is a singleton in its sample. The chain combines TRBV30 with TRBJ2-7, with TRBD1 as a possible D gene (5 bases). Germline V gene sequence: CDR1 GTSNPN, CDR2 SVGIG (reference sequence). Trimming pared 2 bases from V and 6 bases from J, leaving 11 bases between. The CDR3 consists of 12 residues. The CDR3 here is CAWSPQGPEQYF. DNA for the CDR3: TGTGCCTGGAGTCCTCAGGGTCCCGAGCAGTACTTC.

The chain employs TRBV27 and TRBJ2-7; a weak D match, TRBD1 (5 bases). Between the trimmed V and J ends, which lost 3 bases and 2 bases, there was a span of 11 bases. The CDR3 is 14 residues long. Germline CDR1 is MNHEY and CDR2 is SMNVEV (reference sequence). CDR3 sequence (DNA): TGTGCCAGCAGTTTGACCAGGGCTACCTACGAGCAGTACTTC. It specifies CASSLTRATYEQYF.

This chain joins TRBV19 and TRBJ2-7, with 9 bases fitting TRBD2. V lost 3 bases, J lost 0 bases, and 9 bases stayed unmatched. The CDR3 is made up of 17 amino acids. Germline V gene sequence: CDR1 LNHDA, CDR2 SQIVND (reference sequence). CDR3 coding DNA: TGTGCCAGTAGTATCGGGGTAGCGGGGGTCCTCTCCTACGAGCAGTACTTC. Amino acid sequence: CASSIGVAGVLSYEQYF.